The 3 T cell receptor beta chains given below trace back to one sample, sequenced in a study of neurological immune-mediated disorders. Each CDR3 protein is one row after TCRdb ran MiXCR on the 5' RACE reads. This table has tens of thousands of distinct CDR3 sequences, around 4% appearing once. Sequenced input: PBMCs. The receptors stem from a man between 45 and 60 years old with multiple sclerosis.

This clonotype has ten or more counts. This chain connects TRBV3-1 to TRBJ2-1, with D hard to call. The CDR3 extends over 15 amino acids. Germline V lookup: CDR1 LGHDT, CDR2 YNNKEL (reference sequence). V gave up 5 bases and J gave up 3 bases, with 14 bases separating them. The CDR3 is CASSSVSDGYNEQFF. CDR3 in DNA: TGTGCCAGCAGCTCAGTTTCGGACGGCTACAATGAGCAGTTCTTC.

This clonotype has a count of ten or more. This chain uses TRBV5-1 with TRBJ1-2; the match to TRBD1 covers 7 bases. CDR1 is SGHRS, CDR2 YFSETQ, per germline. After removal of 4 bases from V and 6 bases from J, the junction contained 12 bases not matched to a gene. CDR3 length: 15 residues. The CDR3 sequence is CASSPRTGPGDGYTF. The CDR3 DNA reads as TGCGCCAGCAGCCCCCGGACAGGTCCTGGGGATGGCTACACCTTC.

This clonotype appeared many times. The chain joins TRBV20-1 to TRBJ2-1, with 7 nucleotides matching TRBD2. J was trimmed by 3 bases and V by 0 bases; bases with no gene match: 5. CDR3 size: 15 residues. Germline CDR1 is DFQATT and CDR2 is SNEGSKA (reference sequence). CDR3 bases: TGCAGTGCTAGAGAAGGGACTACCAACTACAATGAGCAGTTCTTC. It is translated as CSAREGTTNYNEQFF.